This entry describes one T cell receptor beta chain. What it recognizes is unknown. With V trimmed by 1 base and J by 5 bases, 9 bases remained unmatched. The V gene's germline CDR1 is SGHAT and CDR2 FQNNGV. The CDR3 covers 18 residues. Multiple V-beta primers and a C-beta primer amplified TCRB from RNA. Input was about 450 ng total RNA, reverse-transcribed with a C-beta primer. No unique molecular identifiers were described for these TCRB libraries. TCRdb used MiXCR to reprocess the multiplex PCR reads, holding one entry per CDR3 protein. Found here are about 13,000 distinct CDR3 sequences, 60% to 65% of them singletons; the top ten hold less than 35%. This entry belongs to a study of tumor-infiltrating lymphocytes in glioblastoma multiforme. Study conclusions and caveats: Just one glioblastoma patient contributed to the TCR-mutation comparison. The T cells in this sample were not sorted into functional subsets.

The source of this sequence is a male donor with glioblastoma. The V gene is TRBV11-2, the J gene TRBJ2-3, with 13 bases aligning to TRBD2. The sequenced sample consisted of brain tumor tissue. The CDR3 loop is CASSLGTGLAGVRDTQYF. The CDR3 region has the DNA TGTGCCAGCAGCTTAGGCACAGGACTAGCGGGAGTAAGAGATACGCAGTATTTT. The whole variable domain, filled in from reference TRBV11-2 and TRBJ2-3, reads EAGVAQSPRYKIIEKRQSVAFWCNPISGHATLYWYQQILGQGPKLLIQFQNNGVVDDSQLPKDRFSAERLKGVDSTLKIQPAKLEDSAVYLCASSLGTGLAGVRDTQYFGPGTRLTVL.